These 14 T cell receptor beta chains share one sample of origin, sequenced in a study of T-cell memory formation after mild COVID-19. A single record per CDR3 protein comes from TCRdb applying MiXCR to the 5' RACE reads. The sample yields fewer than 150,000 distinct CDR3 sequences, approximately 15% seen once. Sequencing input: PBMCs or a T cell subset sorted from them (not recorded which). These receptors were taken from a man between 18 and 29 years old who had mild COVID-19 (a few samples of this study predate the infection). Cell type and time point are not known.

This clonotype was seen only a few times. DNA of the CDR3: TGTGCCACCAGTGATGCGGGACAAATACTGGGGAACGAGCAGTACGTC. This sequence encodes CATSDAGQILGNEQYV. The V gene is TRBV24-1, the J gene TRBJ2-7; D may be TRBD1 or TRBD2 (6 bases each). This CDR3 comprises 16 residues. CDR1 and CDR2 from the germline V gene are KGHDR and SFDVKD. V lost 3 bases and J 5 bases, leaving 19 bases between the germline ends.

CDR3 DNA: TGCGCCAGCAGTGAGTCGACGGCTAACCAAGAGACCCAGTACTTC. Translating gives CASSESTANQETQYF. The rearrangement joins TRBV10-1 to TRBJ2-5; D is undetermined. The CDR3 runs 15 residues. Germline V gene data show CDR1 as WNHNN and CDR2 as SYGVQD (reference sequence). Trimming cost V 0 bases and J 0 bases, with 8 bases left between them.

J is TRBJ2-5 and V is TRBV9, with 9 bases fitting TRBD2. The CDR3 extends over 16 amino acids. CDR1 SGDLS and CDR2 YYNGEE come from the germline V gene. Trimming at V came to 1 base and at J to 4 bases, leaving 8 bases not matched to a gene. This CDR3 reads CASSVSAGGPRETQYF. The CDR3 DNA reads as TGTGCCAGCAGCGTAAGTGCGGGGGGGCCTCGAGAGACCCAGTACTTC.

The V call is TRBV9, the J call TRBJ2-3, with 13 bases aligning to TRBD2. CDR1 is SGDLS and CDR2 is YYNGEE in the germline V gene. Trimming removed 0 bases from V and 2 bases from J; junction bases left unmatched: 12. The CDR3 covers 20 residues. CDR3 sequence: CASSVEGLAGSRRLTDTQYF. Written as DNA, the CDR3 is TGTGCCAGCAGCGTAGAGGGACTAGCGGGGAGCCGGCGTCTCACAGATACGCAGTATTTT.

A word on this clonotype: Germline is not matched at one junction end, which may reflect a read error. V and J are TRBV7-2 and TRBJ2-1; the match to TRBD2 covers 8 bases. Germline CDR1 is SGHTA and CDR2 is FQGNSA. There are 12 residues in the CDR3. The CDR3: CASSLAGREQFF. CDR3 nucleotide sequence: TGTGCCAGCAGTTTAGCGGGGAGGGAGCAGTTCTTC.

This clonotype is medium-sized. V and J are TRBV5-1 and TRBJ2-7; TRBD1 matches at 8 bases. The J segment lost 6 bases and the V segment lost 2 bases, leaving 4 bases of the junction unmatched. The CDR3 consists of 13 residues. Looked up from germline, CDR1 is SGHRS and CDR2 is YFSETQ. In nucleotides, the CDR3 is TGCGCCAGCAGCTTTGGACAGGGCAGCGAGCAGTACTTC. Its protein is CASSFGQGSEQYF.

V and J are TRBV12-3 or TRBV12-4 and TRBJ1-6, with D unclear. The CDR3 spans 16 residues. V was clipped by 7 bases and J by 5 bases, with 18 bases between them. CDR3 DNA: TGTGCCAGCACTCCCGCTTTGGGCAGTAATAATTCACCCCTCCACTTT. Translation: CASTPALGSNNSPLHF.

The V gene is TRBV6-6, the J gene TRBJ2-7; TRBD1 is a possible D gene (6 bases). The CDR3 is 14 residues long. Trimming removed 0 bases at V and 7 bases at J, with 13 bases between. Germline CDR1 and CDR2: MNHNY and SVGAGI (reference sequence). The CDR3 coding sequence is TGTGCCAGCAGTTACTCGAGAGGCAGGGGAGAGCAGTACGTC. Its protein product is CASSYSRGRGEQYV.

The rearrangement links TRBV20-1 to TRBJ1-1, with 7 bases matching TRBD1. CDR3 length equals 13 residues. CDR1 is DFQATT and CDR2 is SNEGSKA in the germline V gene (reference sequence). V gave up 5 bases and J gave up 0 bases; unmatched junction bases: 3. Written as DNA, the CDR3 is TGCAGTGCTCTGACAGGGATGAACACTGAAGCTTTCTTT. This sequence encodes CSALTGMNTEAFF.

This CDR3 reads CASSQEGGVAGAQTQYF. The CDR3 nucleotides read TGTGCCAGCAGCCAAGAGGGAGGCGTGGCGGGGGCACAGACCCAGTACTTC. The rearrangement links TRBV4-2 to TRBJ2-5, with TRBD2 as a possible D gene (7 bases). Trimming cost V 0 bases and J 6 bases, with 20 bases left between them. Germline V CDR1 and CDR2: LGHNA, YNFKEQ. This CDR3 comprises 17 residues.

This clonotype occurred a few times. V and J are TRBV5-1 and TRBJ1-6, with D unclear. This CDR3 is 16 amino acids long. The V gene lost 0 bases and the J gene lost 5 bases, with 12 bases spanning the gap. The V gene's germline CDR1 is SGHRS and CDR2 YFSETQ. The CDR3 spells CASSLGTDFHNSPLHF. The DNA for the CDR3 is TGCGCCAGCAGCTTGGGGACGGACTTTCATAATTCACCCCTCCACTTT.

In this sample, this clonotype turned up a few times. CDR3 nucleotide sequence: TGTGCCAGCTCGCTCGACGTAGGCATGAATGTTGGGGCTTTCTTT. Translated, it gives CASSLDVGMNVGAFF. The chain combines TRBV18 with TRBJ1-1; D not resolved. V was trimmed by 6 bases and J by 11 bases, leaving 25 bases between them. There are 15 residues in the CDR3. CDR1 and CDR2 from the germline V gene are KGHSH and LQKENI.

The sample holds one count of this clonotype. V usage is TRBV5-4 and J usage is TRBJ2-1; 8 bases are shared with TRBD1. Trimming removed 4 bases from V and 10 bases from J; junction bases left unmatched: 16. CDR1 and CDR2 from the germline V gene are SGHNT and YYREEE (reference sequence). This CDR3 has 16 residues. The CDR3, as DNA: TGTGCCAGCAGCATTGTTGGCAGGGGGCTACTCAACGAGCAGTTCTTC. Amino acid sequence: CASSIVGRGLLNEQFF.

This clonotype showed up many times. CDR3 sequence reads: CASRPDSYGELFF. The CDR3 nucleotides are TGCGCCAGCAGACCAGACTCCTACGGGGAGCTGTTTTTT. The chain employs TRBV4-1 and TRBJ2-2; unclear D gene. Germline V CDR1 and CDR2: MGHRA, YSYEKL. V was cut by 6 bases and J by 7 bases, with 12 bases left in between. This CDR3 has 13 amino acids.